The clone carrying this TCR beta chain was observed a few times. Template switching supplied a universal primer site; unique molecular identifiers were carried on the cDNA. TCRdb called the 5' RACE reads again in MiXCR, with one record for every CDR3 protein. The top ten hold around 10% of the sample, which has a few hundred thousand distinct CDR3 sequences, around 20% seen once. This sample was included in a study of identical twins. The CDR3 has 15 amino acids. The ends lost 3 bases at V and 0 bases at J; junction bases unmatched: 1. Germline V lookup: CDR1 MDHEN, CDR2 SYDVKM. The source is a man aged 45-65 years in good health. The sample consisted of naive T cells sorted from blood. The chain links TRBV28 to TRBJ2-1; TRBD2 agrees at 8 bases. CDR3 DNA sequence: TGTGCCAGCAGTTTCCGGGAGGGCTCCTACAATGAGCAGTTCTTC. This gives the protein CASSFREGSYNEQFF.